This TCR beta chain originates from a study of T cells after yellow fever vaccination. Findings and limits, study-wide: At around 95% for CD4 and just over 85% for CD8, most primary-vaccination clones showed up again after the booster.

V gave up 4 bases and J gave up 3 bases; unmatched junction bases: 8. Per germline, CDR1 GTSNPN and CDR2 SVGIG (reference sequence). The CDR3 contains 14 residues. Each CDR3 protein is one row after TCRdb ran MiXCR on the 5' RACE reads. The table includes 80,000 to 100,000 distinct CDR3 sequences, approximately 9% detected once. Sample: CD8+ T cells not binding an NS4B(214-222) dextramer, sorted from PBMCs, taken approximately 15 days after the first yellow fever vaccination. This clonotype was obtained from a man in his late teens or twenties who received the YFV17D yellow fever vaccine. This rearrangement joins TRBV30 to TRBJ1-2, with 7 bases that match TRBD1. CDR3: CAWTRQGRYYGYTF. Written as DNA, the CDR3 is TGTGCCTGGACCCGACAGGGAAGATACTATGGCTACACCTTC.